These 5 T cell receptor beta chains came from one sample sequenced in a study of CD8+ T cells in alopecia areata. Treatment given: oral pan-JAK inhibitor, 5-10 mg twice daily. cDNA reverse transcribed from extracted RNA served as the sequencing template. Measured with immunoSEQ multiplex PCR; TCRdb has only the in-frame clones, and not every one. The profile shows around 270,000 clones, about 62% of them singletons. Material: CD4+ T cells sorted from blood, obtained at week 24, from a patient treated with tofacitinib. These receptors all stem from a human donor with alopecia areata.

This clone was counted between two and nine times. This rearrangement joins TRBV6-4 to TRBJ2-1, with D tentatively TRBD1 (6 bases). This CDR3 is built from 12 residues. V was trimmed by 5 bases and J by 5 bases, leaving 7 bases between them. Germline V CDR1 and CDR2: MRHNA, SNTAGT. The CDR3 coding sequence is TGTGCCAGCAGTACAGGGAACAATGAGCAGTTCTTC. Translating gives CASSTGNNEQFF.

V is TRBV6-6 and J is TRBJ2-5; D remains unclear. V lost 2 bases, J lost 2 bases, and 3 bases lay in between. Germline loops: CDR1 MNHNY, CDR2 SVGAGI (reference sequence). This CDR3 contains 12 residues. As DNA, the CDR3 is TGTGCCAGCAGTTACGGGCAAGAGACCCAGTACTTC. Residues: CASSYGQETQYF.

The genes are TRBV13 and TRBJ1-6; 7 bases align to TRBD1. From germline, CDR1 is PRHDT and CDR2 FYEKMQ (reference sequence). The CDR3 runs to 12 residues. The ends lost 6 bases at V and 9 bases at J; junction bases unmatched: 2. CDR3 residues: CASSQGGSPLHF. The CDR3 coding sequence is TGTGCCAGCAGTCAGGGGGGTTCACCCCTCCACTTT. Filled out from reference TRBV13 and TRBJ1-6, the complete variable domain reads AAGVIQSPRHLIKEKRETATLKCYPIPRHDTVYWYQQGPGQDPQFLISFYEKMQSDKGSIPDRFSAQQFSDYHSELNMSSLELGDSALYFCASSQGGSPLHFGNGTRLTVT.

This chain links TRBV5-1 with TRBJ2-5, with D uncertain. Trimming took off 1 base at V and 5 bases at J, with 12 bases between the two ends. This CDR3 is 14 amino acids long. Germline CDR1 is SGHRS and CDR2 is YFSETQ. The CDR3 DNA is TGCGCCAGCAGCTTGTCCCGAGTCCCGGAGACCCAGTACTTC. Encoded protein: CASSLSRVPETQYF.

CDR3 in DNA: TGTGCCAGCAGGGAGACAGGGGCGAACACTGAAGCTTTCTTT. The encoded protein is CASRETGANTEAFF. This chain uses TRBV25-1 with TRBJ1-1; 8 bases fit TRBD1. Germline CDR1 MGHDK, CDR2 SYGVNS. J gave up 1 base and V 6 bases, and 4 bases lay outside the gene matches. The CDR3 runs 14 residues.